These T cell receptor beta chains were read from a single sample in a study of shared clonotypes between healthy human individuals. Repertoires were generated with immunoSEQ multiplex PCR, while TCRdb's copy carries only in-frame clones and drops some. Of a few million clones in the sample, 90% to 97% were seen once. The specimen was naive CD4+ T cells sorted from blood. Every receptor here comes from a man aged 18 to 29 in good health. Both conserved end residues are part of each CDR3. A D gene is named only where the DNA matches it firmly. The listing skips clone size in some rows; elsewhere it reads once, few, many or a size class.

V gene,D gene,clone size,J gene,CDR3 protein,CDR3 DNA
TRBV9,NA,NA,TRBJ2-3,CASSVGGGADTQYF,TGTGCCAGCAGCGTAGGTGGGGGAGCGGATACGCAGTATTTT
TRBV7-9,TRBD2,NA,TRBJ2-1,CASSPGLAGLDTWNEQFF,TGTGCCAGCAGCCCGGGACTAGCGGGACTCGACACGTGGAATGAGCAGTTCTTC
TRBV11-2,TRBD2,NA,TRBJ2-7,CASSSLAGAVYEQYF,TGTGCCAGCAGCTCCCTAGCGGGAGCGGTTTACGAGCAGTACTTC
TRBV27,NA,NA,TRBJ2-3,CASSLRSLEADTQYF,TGTGCCAGCAGTTTACGGAGTCTGGAGGCAGATACGCAGTATTTT
TRBV30,TRBD1,NA,TRBJ1-4,CAWSKDRGRVNEKLFF,TGTGCCTGGAGCAAGGACAGGGGGAGAGTTAATGAAAAACTGTTTTTT
TRBV30,NA,NA,TRBJ2-1,CAWSWRGQPYNEQFF,TGTGCCTGGAGCTGGCGGGGGCAACCCTACAATGAGCAGTTCTTC
TRBV19,TRBD1,NA,TRBJ1-1,CASSRGQTQAFF,TGTGCCAGTAGTAGGGGACAGACTCAAGCTTTCTTT
TRBV10-1,NA,NA,TRBJ1-6,CASSDGAMGSPLHF,TGCGCCAGCAGTGACGGGGCGATGGGCTCACCCCTCCACTTT
TRBV4-3,TRBD2,NA,TRBJ2-7,CASSQGSYGGSGRFYEQYF,TGCGCCAGCAGCCAAGGTTCATACGGTGGTAGCGGGAGGTTCTACGAGCAGTACTTC
TRBV14,TRBD1,NA,TRBJ1-4,CASSQGDRGRRNEKLFF,TGTGCCAGCAGCCAAGGGGACAGGGGGCGCCGGAATGAAAAACTGTTTTTT
TRBV2,NA,NA,TRBJ1-6,CASSEQQGMHSPLHF,TGTGCCAGCAGCGAACAACAGGGTATGCATTCACCCCTCCACTTT
TRBV30,NA,NA,TRBJ2-5,CAWSRFQARGETQYF,TGTGCCTGGAGCCGGTTCCAAGCCCGAGGGGAGACCCAGTACTTC
TRBV18,NA,once,TRBJ2-3,CASSLNGIFTDTQYF,TGTGCCAGCTCACTAAATGGGATATTCACAGATACGCAGTATTTT
TRBV5-1,NA,NA,TRBJ2-3,CASSLQGADTQYF,TGCGCCAGCAGCTTACAAGGGGCAGATACGCAGTATTTT
TRBV11-2,NA,few,TRBJ1-2,CASSFYGYTF,TGTGCCAGCAGCTTTTATGGCTACACCTTC
TRBV5-1,TRBD2,NA,TRBJ2-7,CASTPTSGGLEQYF,TGCGCCAGCACCCCGACTAGCGGGGGTCTCGAGCAGTACTTC
TRBV27,NA,NA,TRBJ2-7,CASSSRVSYEQYF,TGTGCCAGCAGTTCCAGGGTTTCCTACGAGCAGTACTTC
TRBV5-5,TRBD2,NA,TRBJ2-7,CASSFQAGSSYEQYF,TGTGCCAGCAGCTTCCAAGCGGGGAGCTCCTACGAGCAGTACTTC
TRBV15,NA,NA,TRBJ2-3,CATSPSAVDTQYF,TGTGCCACCAGCCCGTCGGCGGTAGATACGCAGTATTTT
TRBV13,NA,NA,TRBJ2-7,CASSLNGRTPSNEQYF,TGTGCCAGCAGCTTAAATGGTAGGACACCCAGCAACGAGCAGTACTTC
TRBV6-5,NA,NA,TRBJ1-2,CASSYRDRRNYGYTF,TGTGCCAGCAGTTACCGCGACAGGAGAAACTATGGCTACACCTTC
TRBV9,TRBD1,NA,TRBJ1-6,CASSATGTGDRSSYNSPLHF,TGTGCCAGCAGCGCCACCGGGACAGGGGACAGGAGCTCCTATAATTCACCCCTCCACTTT
TRBV6-1,NA,NA,TRBJ1-4,CASSTGPGEKLFF,TGTGCCAGCAGTACAGGGCCCGGGGAAAAACTGTTTTTT
TRBV5-1,TRBD1,NA,TRBJ2-7,CASSLASGTGLYEQYF,TGCGCCAGCAGCTTGGCCTCCGGGACAGGACTCTACGAGCAGTACTTC
TRBV5-6,NA,NA,TRBJ2-6,CASREGAGANVLTF,TGTGCCAGCAGGGAAGGGGCTGGGGCCAACGTCCTGACTTTC
TRBV6-5,TRBD1,NA,TRBJ1-2,CASSGQGAGGYTF,TGTGCCAGCAGTGGACAGGGGGCAGGTGGCTACACCTTC
TRBV5-8,NA,NA,TRBJ1-2,CASSWAPYGYTF,TGTGCCAGCAGCTGGGCCCCCTATGGCTACACCTTC
TRBV5-1,NA,NA,TRBJ2-2,CASSFGRNTGELFF,TGCGCCAGCAGCTTCGGGCGTAACACCGGGGAGCTGTTTTTT
TRBV5-8,TRBD1,NA,TRBJ2-2,CASSPRQGWYTGELFF,TGTGCCAGCAGCCCCCGACAGGGGTGGTACACCGGGGAGCTGTTTTTT
TRBV19,TRBD1,once,TRBJ2-3,CASTQDRGSTDTQYF,TGTGCCAGCACTCAGGACAGGGGGTCCACAGATACGCAGTATTTT
TRBV10-3,NA,NA,TRBJ1-1,CAISEWSATEAFF,TGTGCCATCAGTGAGTGGTCAGCCACTGAAGCTTTCTTT
TRBV28,NA,once,TRBJ1-2,CASTSSWRGYTF,TGTGCCAGCACCTCCTCCTGGAGAGGCTACACCTTC
TRBV19,NA,NA,TRBJ1-5,CASSVYSGPSNQPQHF,TGTGCCAGTAGTGTTTACTCAGGGCCTAGCAATCAGCCCCAGCATTTT
TRBV7-8,NA,NA,TRBJ2-2,CASSLAGVAGELFF,TGTGCCAGCAGCCTCGCAGGGGTTGCCGGGGAGCTGTTTTTT
TRBV5-4,TRBD2,NA,TRBJ2-7,CASSRLLAGGAYEQYF,TGTGCCAGCAGCCGACTTCTAGCGGGAGGCGCCTACGAGCAGTACTTC
TRBV10-2,NA,NA,TRBJ2-2,CASSWGGPNTGELFF,TGCGCCAGCAGCTGGGGGGGCCCTAACACCGGGGAGCTGTTTTTT
TRBV11-2,NA,NA,TRBJ2-7,CASSLARQTSNYEQYF,TGTGCCAGCAGCTTAGCCCGTCAGACTAGTAACTACGAGCAGTACTTC
TRBV7-9,TRBD1,NA,TRBJ1-2,CASSSPGQGPLDYGYTF,TGTGCCAGCAGCTCTCCGGGACAGGGCCCTCTTGACTATGGCTACACCTTC
TRBV19,NA,NA,TRBJ1-5,CASSTVQGQPQHF,TGTGCCAGTAGTACGGTTCAGGGTCAGCCCCAGCATTTT
TRBV20-1,NA,NA,TRBJ2-5,CSAHAGTQYF,TGCAGTGCTCATGCAGGGACCCAGTACTTC
TRBV7-3,NA,NA,TRBJ2-7,CASSPSEGVGEQYF,TGTGCCAGCAGCCCCTCCGAAGGGGTGGGCGAGCAGTACTTC
TRBV4-2,NA,NA,TRBJ2-2,CASSQDARSGELFF,TGTGCCAGCAGCCAAGATGCTAGATCGGGGGAGCTGTTTTTT
TRBV2,NA,once,TRBJ2-5,CASRARTSLKETQYF,TGTGCCAGCAGAGCCCGGACGTCCCTGAAGGAGACCCAGTACTTC
TRBV10-3,TRBD1,NA,TRBJ2-3,CAISPYSTGKADTQYF,TGTGCCATCAGTCCCTACTCGACAGGGAAGGCAGATACGCAGTATTTT
TRBV10-1,TRBD2,NA,TRBJ2-2,CATGPAGGTGELFF,TGCGCCACCGGACCCGCGGGAGGCACCGGGGAGCTGTTTTTT
TRBV6-6,NA,NA,TRBJ1-2,CASTHAGRTDYGYTF,TGTGCCAGCACCCACGCCGGCAGGACGGACTATGGCTACACCTTC
TRBV28,NA,NA,TRBJ1-2,CASSLSRAYGYTF,TGTGCCAGCAGTTTAAGCAGGGCCTATGGCTACACCTTC
TRBV5-1,NA,once,TRBJ2-3,CASSGGISTDTQYF,TGCGCCAGCAGTGGGGGGATCAGCACAGATACGCAGTATTTT